This T cell receptor (beta chain) originates from a study of T cell clones after liver transplantation. On the study more broadly: Tolerance: complete withdrawal held at least one year, liver enzymes staying within twice normal.

Study-level points and caveats: The donor-reactive repertoire was only partly measurable in a couple of subjects, lacking donor cells.

Unmatched junction bases numbered 7, after V lost 5 bases and J lost 7 bases. CDR1 and CDR2 (germline): MDHEN, SYDVKM. The length of the CDR3 is 15 residues. On this clone itself: Its antigen is as yet unknown.

Generated by immunoSEQ multiplex PCR, the TCRdb table keeps only in-frame clones and is missing some. The sample has around 110,000 clones; approximately 90% are singletons. The V call is TRBV28, the J call TRBJ2-2, with 10 bases matching TRBD1. This sample comprised CD4+ T cells from blood, obtained 12 months after liver transplant. The sequence was obtained from a human patient who received a liver transplant. Some T cells may be supplied by the graft donor. The CDR3 DNA reads TGTGCCAGCAGTAAAAGACAGGGGGCGGTCGGGGAGCTGTTTTTT. Translation: CASSKRQGAVGELFF.